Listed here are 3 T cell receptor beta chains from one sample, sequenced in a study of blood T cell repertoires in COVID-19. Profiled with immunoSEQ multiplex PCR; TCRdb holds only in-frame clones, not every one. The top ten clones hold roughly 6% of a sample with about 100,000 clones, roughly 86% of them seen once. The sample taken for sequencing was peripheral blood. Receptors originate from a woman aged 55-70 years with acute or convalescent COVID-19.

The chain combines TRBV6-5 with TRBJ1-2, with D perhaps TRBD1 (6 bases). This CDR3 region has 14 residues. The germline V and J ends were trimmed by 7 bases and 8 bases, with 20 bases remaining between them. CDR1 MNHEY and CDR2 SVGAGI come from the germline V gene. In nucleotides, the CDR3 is TGTGCCAGCAATATCAATCACAGGGAGTCCGGCTACACCTTC. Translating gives CASNINHRESGYTF.

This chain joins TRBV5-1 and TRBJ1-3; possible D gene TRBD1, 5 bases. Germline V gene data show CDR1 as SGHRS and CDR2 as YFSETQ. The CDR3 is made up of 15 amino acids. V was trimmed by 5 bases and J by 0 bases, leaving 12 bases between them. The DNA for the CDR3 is TGCGCCAGCAGTCGGTCGACAGACTCTGGAAACACCATATATTTT. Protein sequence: CASSRSTDSGNTIYF.

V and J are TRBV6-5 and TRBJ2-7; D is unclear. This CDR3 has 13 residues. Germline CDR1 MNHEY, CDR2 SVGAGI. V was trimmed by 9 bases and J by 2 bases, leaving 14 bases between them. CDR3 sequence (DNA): TGTGCCAGTAGACTTGAAACAACCTACGAGCAGTACGTC. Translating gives CASRLETTYEQYV.